What follows are 3 T cell receptor beta chains derived from one specimen sequenced in a study of early T cells in non-severe SARS-CoV-2 infection. TCRdb re-derived calls from the 5' RACE reads in MiXCR, one entry per CDR3 protein. The sample yields more than 20,000 distinct CDR3 sequences, about 4.4% seen once. Sample: whole blood. The receptors derive from an adult who was a healthcare worker with PCR-confirmed SARS-CoV-2 infection or an uninfected control (not recorded which).

This clonotype was seen repeatedly, ten times or more. CDR3 bases: TGTGCCTGGAGTGAGGGACAGCTTAGTTACAATGAGCAGTTCTTC. Protein product: CAWSEGQLSYNEQFF. The gene calls are TRBV30 and TRBJ2-1; TRBD1 matches at 7 bases. Trimming at V came to 1 base and at J to 4 bases, leaving 7 bases not matched to a gene. In germline, CDR1 is GTSNPN, CDR2 SVGIG (reference sequence). The CDR3 is 15 amino acids. Supplemented by reference TRBV30 and TRBJ2-1, the full variable domain reads SQTIHQWPATLVQPVGSPLSLECTVEGTSNPNLYWYRQAAGRGLQLLFYSVGIGQISSEVPQNLSASRPQDRQFILSSKKLLLSDSGFYLCAWSEGQLSYNEQFFGPGTRLTVL.

Many counts were recorded for this clonotype. The chain links TRBV18 to TRBJ2-7; D is uncertain. This CDR3 is built from 15 residues. CDR1 and CDR2 from the germline V gene are KGHSH and LQKENI. V was pared by 0 bases and J by 1 base, with 10 bases between. For the CDR3, the DNA is TGTGCCAGCTCACCACCGATGGCCAGGTCCTACGAGCAGTACTTC. This translates into CASSPPMARSYEQYF.

The J gene is TRBJ2-7, the V gene TRBV7-6; unclear D gene. Germline V lookup: CDR1 SGHVS, CDR2 FNYEAQ. The V end was cut by 1 base, the J end by 6 bases, with 19 bases between. The CDR3 extends over 16 amino acids. Here the CDR3 DNA reads TGTGCCAGCAGCTTAGGGGCCACCGTGGAGAAGGGCGAGCAGTACTTC. It yields the protein CASSLGATVEKGEQYF.